The 24 T cell receptor beta chains listed next were all sequenced from one sample in a study of shared clonotypes between healthy human individuals. Profiling relied on immunoSEQ multiplex PCR, and the TCRdb table lists in-frame clones only, not all of them. Of more than 850,000 clones listed, 70% to 80% are singletons. The sequenced sample consisted of memory CD4+ T cells from PBMCs. The subset here: CD45RA-negative fraction. The receptors shown here come from a man aged 18-30 years in good health. Some clones in this sample may be carry-over from other donors' samples.

This chain links TRBV7-2 with TRBJ2-7, with D tentatively TRBD1 or TRBD2 (5 bases each). Germline assignment: CDR1 SGHTA and CDR2 FQGNSA. The CDR3 extends over 16 amino acids. V was cut by 4 bases and J by 0 bases, with 16 bases left in between. CDR3 coding DNA: TGTGCCAGCAGCTCGGCCGGGACGAATCCCTCCTACGAGCAGTACTTC. Encoded protein: CASSSAGTNPSYEQYF.

The chain joins TRBV27 to TRBJ1-2, with TRBD1 as a possible D gene (6 bases). Germline loops: CDR1 MNHEY, CDR2 SMNVEV (reference sequence). The germline V and J ends were trimmed by 6 bases and 5 bases, with 13 bases remaining between them. The CDR3 runs to 13 residues. Written as DNA, the CDR3 is TGTGCCAGCAGCCCTGTAGGGGGTTATGGCTACACCTTC. Translation gives CASSPVGGYGYTF.

The chain joins TRBV28 to TRBJ1-2; D is unclear. Germline V gives CDR1 MDHEN, CDR2 SYDVKM. Deletions cut 5 bases from V and 5 bases from J, with 12 bases between. CDR3 length equals 13 residues. CDR3 region: CASSKGPIYGYTF. The DNA of the CDR3 is TGTGCCAGCAGTAAAGGACCGATATATGGCTACACCTTC.

V is TRBV6-5 and J is TRBJ2-5, with a tentative D call TRBD1 (5 bases). The length of the CDR3 is 14 residues. Trimming took off 6 bases at V and 5 bases at J, with 16 bases between the two ends. Germline V gene sequence: CDR1 MNHEY, CDR2 SVGAGI. CDR3 coding DNA: TGTGCCAGCAGGCCATACAGGTCTACGGAGACCCAGTACTTC. Its translation is CASRPYRSTETQYF.

The chain recombines TRBV28 with TRBJ2-3, with D tentatively TRBD2 (6 bases). This CDR3 is built from 15 residues. CDR1 is MDHEN and CDR2 is SYDVKM in the germline V gene. V lost 6 bases and J lost 2, with 15 bases in between. This chain's CDR3 is CASRRRDPNTDTQYF. The CDR3 nucleotides read TGTGCCAGCAGGCGGCGGGACCCAAACACAGATACGCAGTATTTT.

This sequence joins TRBV4-1 and TRBJ2-7; D is perhaps TRBD2 (6 bases). Trimming cost V 3 bases and J 2 bases, with 14 bases left between them. The CDR3 runs to 15 residues. CDR1 is MGHRA, CDR2 YSYEKL, per germline. CDR3 nucleotide sequence: TGCGCCAGCAGCCAGAGGAGGGATCCTACCTACGAGCAGTACTTC. It codes for CASSQRRDPTYEQYF.

The chain recombines TRBV4-2 with TRBJ2-7; possible D gene TRBD1, 7 bases. The CDR3 spans 14 residues. Trimming took off 6 bases at V and 2 bases at J, with 14 bases between the two ends. The V gene's germline CDR1 is LGHNA and CDR2 YNFKEQ. CDR3: CASRGGTEPYEQYF. The CDR3 coding sequence is TGTGCCAGCAGGGGCGGGACAGAACCCTACGAGCAGTACTTC.

This chain uses TRBV25-1 with TRBJ2-1; TRBD1 matches 9 bases. V trimming: 0 bases; J trimming: 6 bases; junction bases outside the gene matches: 3. The V gene's germline CDR1 is MGHDK and CDR2 SYGVNS. The CDR3 contains 15 residues. The DNA for the CDR3 is TGTGCCAGCAGTGAATATAGGGGACAGGGCAATGAGCAGTTCTTC. It translates to CASSEYRGQGNEQFF.

A remark on this clone: Mismatch with germline at one junction end may stem from a read error. V usage is TRBV28 and J usage is TRBJ2-3; no reliable D call. Germline V CDR1 and CDR2: MDHEN, SYDVKM. The CDR3 has 12 residues. As DNA, the CDR3 is TGTGCCACCAGTACTCGCACAGATACGCAGTATTTT. It is translated as CATSTRTDTQYF. The variable domain in full, with the rest retrieved from reference TRBV28 and TRBJ2-3, is DVKVTQSSRYLVKRTGEKVFLECVQDMDHENMFWYRQDPGLGLRLIYFSYDVKMKEKGDIPEGYSVSREKKERFSLILESASTNQTSMYLCATSTRTDTQYFGPGTRLTVL.

The rearrangement joins TRBV28 to TRBJ2-7, with 8 positions matching TRBD2. Looked up from germline, CDR1 is MDHEN and CDR2 is SYDVKM. V gave up 1 base and J gave up 3 bases; unmatched junction bases: 5. This CDR3 has 15 residues. The CDR3 loop is CASSLLGTRGYEQYF. The CDR3 DNA is TGTGCCAGCAGTTTATTAGGGACTAGGGGCTACGAGCAGTACTTC.

This clone appeared once. This chain connects TRBV28 to TRBJ2-3, with D possibly matching TRBD1 (6 bases). V lost 4 bases, J lost 1 base, and 9 bases lay in between. The CDR3 has 14 amino acids. Germline CDR1 and CDR2: MDHEN and SYDVKM. CDR3 protein: CASSWGRGTDTQYF. The CDR3, as DNA: TGTGCCAGCAGTTGGGGGCGGGGCACAGATACGCAGTATTTT.

J is TRBJ2-7 and V is TRBV28; TRBD2 matches 14 bases. The CDR3 totals 16 residues. J gave up 3 bases and V 5 bases, and 6 bases lay outside the gene matches. Germline loops: CDR1 MDHEN, CDR2 SYDVKM. The CDR3 protein is CASSPIGTSGSYEQYF. The CDR3 bases are TGTGCCAGCAGTCCTATCGGGACTAGCGGGAGCTACGAGCAGTACTTC.

The rearrangement joins TRBV4-3 to TRBJ2-2; TRBD1 might be the D (5 bases). This CDR3 region has 15 residues. Trimming pared 3 bases from V and 2 bases from J, leaving 10 bases between. Germline V gene lookup returns CDR1 LGHNA and CDR2 YSLEER. CDR3 region: CASSHDSLNTGELFF. CDR3 DNA: TGCGCCAGCAGCCATGACAGCCTTAACACCGGGGAGCTGTTTTTT.

In the case of this clone: Germline and junction disagree at one end, which may indicate a read error. This rearrangement joins TRBV10-3 to TRBJ2-7; the D call may be TRBD1 or TRBD2 (5 bases each). This CDR3 has 14 residues. Germline V gene lookup returns CDR1 ENHRY and CDR2 SYGVKD. CDR3 sequence (DNA): TGCGCCATCAGTCGGGACGGGCCCACCAACGAGCAGTACTTC. Protein: CAISRDGPTNEQYF.

CDR3 DNA sequence: TGTGCCAGCAGCTGGGAGCGGGTCAACTATGGCTACACCTTC. Amino acids: CASSWERVNYGYTF. V and J are TRBV7-2 and TRBJ1-2; the D is unclear. V was pared by 4 bases and J by 2 bases, with 11 bases between. Germline V gene data show CDR1 as SGHTA and CDR2 as FQGNSA. The CDR3 extends over 14 amino acids.

V gene TRBV9 combines with J gene TRBJ2-3, with 7 positions matching TRBD1. V shed 4 bases and J 3 bases; nucleotides not matched to a gene: 11. The CDR3 covers 16 residues. CDR1 and CDR2 (germline): SGDLS, YYNGEE. CDR3 sequence (DNA): TGTGCCAGCAGCCGTAACACAGGGGAGTCAACAGATACGCAGTATTTT. It encodes CASSRNTGESTDTQYF.

This clone was picked up a small number of times. The chain is built from TRBV11-1 and TRBJ1-1; 12 positions match TRBD1. Per the germline V gene, CDR1 is SGHAT and CDR2 is FQDESV (reference sequence). The V segment lost 5 bases and the J segment 2 bases; nucleotides outside the gene matches: 3. CDR3 size: 15 residues. CDR3 loop: CASSPGQGANTEAFF. CDR3 sequence (DNA): TGTGCCAGCAGCCCGGGACAGGGGGCTAACACTGAAGCTTTCTTT.

The chain employs TRBV7-2 and TRBJ2-1; D possibly corresponds to TRBD2 (6 bases). V lost 0 bases and J 9 bases, leaving 9 bases between the germline ends. The CDR3 length is 13 residues. Looked up from germline, CDR1 is SGHTA and CDR2 is FQGNSA. The CDR3 region has the DNA TGTGCCAGCAGCTTAGCGGAAGCGGGTGAGCAGTTCTTC. Translated, it gives CASSLAEAGEQFF.

There are a few counts of this clone. Other DNA sequences in the sample encode the same CDR3. The V gene is TRBV7-9, the J gene TRBJ2-2; the D is unclear. Germline CDR1 and CDR2: SEHNR and FQNEAQ (reference sequence). The CDR3 covers 12 residues. With 1 base removed from V and 5 bases from J, the gap between germline ends came to 2 bases. CDR3 coding DNA: TGTGCCAGCAGCTTAGGAACCGGGGAGCTGTTTTTT. Encoded protein: CASSLGTGELFF.

This rearrangement joins TRBV28 to TRBJ1-4; no clear D gene. This CDR3 is 17 amino acids long. Germline assignment: CDR1 MDHEN and CDR2 SYDVKM. The V end lost 2 bases, the J end lost 0 bases, and 13 bases lay between the germline ends. The CDR3 sequence is CASSLMEGRATNEKLFF. CDR3 sequence (DNA): TGTGCCAGCAGTTTAATGGAAGGTCGTGCAACTAATGAAAAACTGTTTTTT.

Note on this clone: A read error likely explains this, since a far larger clone differs by one base. The same CDR3 is also encoded by other DNA sequences in this sample. The rearrangement joins TRBV30 to TRBJ1-2; 9 bases are a match to TRBD1. Germline CDR1 reads GTSNPN; CDR2 reads SVGIG (reference sequence). This CDR3 region has 14 residues. DNA for the CDR3: TGTGCCTGGAGTCGCCGGGACAGGGACTATGGCTACACTTTC. Protein: CAWSRRDRDYGYTF.

The chain couples TRBV6-5 to TRBJ2-1, with 9 bases aligning to TRBD1. The CDR3 is 15 amino acids. Germline loops: CDR1 MNHEY, CDR2 SVGAGI. J was trimmed by 9 bases and V by 6 bases; bases with no gene match: 12. The CDR3 sequence is CASRSTGGARGEQFF. In DNA, the CDR3 is TGTGCCAGCAGATCCACAGGGGGCGCGCGTGGTGAGCAGTTCTTC.

This sequence joins TRBV7-2 and TRBJ1-3; D gene uncertain. Trimming pared 3 bases from V and 2 bases from J, leaving 8 bases between. The CDR3 is 14 amino acids. Germline V gene lookup returns CDR1 SGHTA and CDR2 FQGNSA. CDR3 coding DNA: TGTGCCAGCAGCTTTCGACCCGCTGGAAACACCATATATTTT. Translated, it gives CASSFRPAGNTIYF. Supplemented by reference TRBV7-2 and TRBJ1-3, the full variable domain reads GAGVSQSPSNKVTEKGKDVELRCDPISGHTALYWYRQSLGQGLEFLIYFQGNSAPDKSGLPSDRFSAERTGGSVSTLTIQRTQQEDSAVYLCASSFRPAGNTIYFGEGSWLTVV.

The rearrangement joins TRBV18 to TRBJ1-4; D unresolved. The germline V and J ends were trimmed by 8 bases and 7 bases, with 14 bases remaining between them. This CDR3 has 13 residues. Germline CDR1 is KGHSH and CDR2 is LQKENI. CDR3 sequence (DNA): TGTGCCAGCACAGACATTTCGCGTGAAAAACTGTTTTTT. The encoded protein is CASTDISREKLFF.